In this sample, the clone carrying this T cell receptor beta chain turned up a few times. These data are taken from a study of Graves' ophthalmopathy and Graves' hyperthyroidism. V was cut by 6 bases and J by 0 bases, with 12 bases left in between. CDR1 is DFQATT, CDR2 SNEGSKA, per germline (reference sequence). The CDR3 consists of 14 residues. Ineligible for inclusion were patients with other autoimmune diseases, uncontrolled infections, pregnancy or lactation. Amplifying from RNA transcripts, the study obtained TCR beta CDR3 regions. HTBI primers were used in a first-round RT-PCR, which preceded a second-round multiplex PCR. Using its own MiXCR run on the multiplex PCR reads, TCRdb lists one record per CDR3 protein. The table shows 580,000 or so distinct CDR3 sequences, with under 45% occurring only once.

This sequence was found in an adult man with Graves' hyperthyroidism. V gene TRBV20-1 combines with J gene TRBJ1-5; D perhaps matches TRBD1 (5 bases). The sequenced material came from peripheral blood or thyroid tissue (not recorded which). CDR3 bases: TGCAGTGCGGGTCCGGGGGTTAGCAATCAGCCCCAGCATTTT. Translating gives CSAGPGVSNQPQHF.